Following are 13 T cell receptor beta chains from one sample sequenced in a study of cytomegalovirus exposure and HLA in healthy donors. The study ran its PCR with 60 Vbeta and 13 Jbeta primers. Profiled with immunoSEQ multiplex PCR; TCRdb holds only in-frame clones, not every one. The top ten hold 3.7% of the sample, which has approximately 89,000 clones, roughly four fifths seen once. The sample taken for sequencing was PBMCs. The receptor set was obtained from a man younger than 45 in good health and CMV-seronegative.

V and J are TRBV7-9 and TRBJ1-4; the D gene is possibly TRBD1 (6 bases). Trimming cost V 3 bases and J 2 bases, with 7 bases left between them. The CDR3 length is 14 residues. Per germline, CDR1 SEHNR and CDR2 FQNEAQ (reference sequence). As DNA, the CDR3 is TGTGCCAGCAGCTTTGGACAGACTAATGAAAAACTGTTTTTT. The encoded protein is CASSFGQTNEKLFF. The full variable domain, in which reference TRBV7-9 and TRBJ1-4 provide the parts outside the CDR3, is DTGVSQNPRHKITKRGQNVTFRCDPISEHNRLYWYRQTLGQGPEFLTYFQNEAQLEKSRLLSDRFSAERPKGSFSTLEIQRTEQGDSAMYLCASSFGQTNEKLFFGSGTQLSVL.

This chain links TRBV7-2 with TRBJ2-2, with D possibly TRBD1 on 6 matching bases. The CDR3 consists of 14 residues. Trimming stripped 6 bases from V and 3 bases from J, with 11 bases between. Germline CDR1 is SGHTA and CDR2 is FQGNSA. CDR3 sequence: CASRGAADTGELFF. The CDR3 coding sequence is TGTGCCAGCAGGGGGGCGGCGGACACCGGGGAGCTGTTTTTT.

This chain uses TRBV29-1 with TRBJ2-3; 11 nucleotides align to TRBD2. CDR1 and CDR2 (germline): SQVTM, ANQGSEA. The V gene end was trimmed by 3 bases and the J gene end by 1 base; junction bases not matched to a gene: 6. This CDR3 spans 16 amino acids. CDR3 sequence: CSVDGLAGGRTDTQYF. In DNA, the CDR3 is TGCAGCGTTGATGGGCTAGCGGGGGGTCGCACAGATACGCAGTATTTT.

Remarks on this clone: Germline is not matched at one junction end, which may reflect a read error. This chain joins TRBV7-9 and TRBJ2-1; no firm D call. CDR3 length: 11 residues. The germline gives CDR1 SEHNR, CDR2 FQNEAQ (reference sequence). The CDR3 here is CSSSLDSTPFF. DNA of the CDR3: TGTTCCAGCAGCTTAGACTCCACCCCGTTCTTC.

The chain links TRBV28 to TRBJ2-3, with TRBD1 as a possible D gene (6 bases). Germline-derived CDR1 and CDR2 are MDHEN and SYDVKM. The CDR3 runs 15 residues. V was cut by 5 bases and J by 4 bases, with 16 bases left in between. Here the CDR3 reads CASSAQGIGADTQYF. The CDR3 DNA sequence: TGTGCCAGCAGTGCTCAGGGGATAGGTGCAGATACGCAGTATTTT.

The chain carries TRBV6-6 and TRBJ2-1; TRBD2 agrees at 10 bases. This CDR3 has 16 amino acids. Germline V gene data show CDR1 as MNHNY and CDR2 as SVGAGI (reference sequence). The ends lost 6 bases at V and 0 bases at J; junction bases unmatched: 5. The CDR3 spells CASSGLADSSYNEQFF. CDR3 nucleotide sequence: TGTGCCAGCAGCGGACTAGCGGATAGCTCCTACAATGAGCAGTTCTTC.

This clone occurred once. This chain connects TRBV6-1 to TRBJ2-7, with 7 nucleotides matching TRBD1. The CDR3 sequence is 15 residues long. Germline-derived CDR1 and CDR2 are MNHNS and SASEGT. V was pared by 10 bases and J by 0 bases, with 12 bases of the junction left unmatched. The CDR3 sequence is CATARGTPGSYEQYF. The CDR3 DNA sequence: TGTGCCACCGCCAGGGGGACCCCTGGCTCCTACGAGCAGTACTTC.

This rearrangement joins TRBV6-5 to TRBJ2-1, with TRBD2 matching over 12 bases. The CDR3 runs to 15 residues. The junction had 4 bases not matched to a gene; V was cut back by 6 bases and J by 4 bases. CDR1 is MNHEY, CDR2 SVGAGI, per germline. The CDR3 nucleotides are TGTGCCAGCAGCTGGACTAGCGGGGTATACAATGAGCAGTTCTTC. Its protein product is CASSWTSGVYNEQFF.

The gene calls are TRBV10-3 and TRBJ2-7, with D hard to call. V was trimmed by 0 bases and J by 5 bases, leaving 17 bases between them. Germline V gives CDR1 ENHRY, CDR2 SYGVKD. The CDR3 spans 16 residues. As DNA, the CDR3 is TGTGCCATCAGTGAGTCGGGCCCCGGCAACGCAAACGAGCAGTACTTC. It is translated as CAISESGPGNANEQYF.

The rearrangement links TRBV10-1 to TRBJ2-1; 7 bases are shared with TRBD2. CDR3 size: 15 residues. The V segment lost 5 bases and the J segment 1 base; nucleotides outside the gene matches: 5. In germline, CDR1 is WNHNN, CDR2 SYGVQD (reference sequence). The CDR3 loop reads CASSPSGLSYNEQFF. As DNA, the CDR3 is TGCGCCAGCAGTCCTAGCGGTCTATCCTACAATGAGCAGTTCTTC.

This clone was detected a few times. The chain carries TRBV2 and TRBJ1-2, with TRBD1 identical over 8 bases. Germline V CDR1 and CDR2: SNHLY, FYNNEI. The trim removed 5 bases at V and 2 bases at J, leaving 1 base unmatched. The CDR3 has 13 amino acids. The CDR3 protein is CASSRQGNYGYTF. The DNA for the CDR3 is TGTGCCAGCAGTCGACAGGGGAACTATGGCTACACCTTC.

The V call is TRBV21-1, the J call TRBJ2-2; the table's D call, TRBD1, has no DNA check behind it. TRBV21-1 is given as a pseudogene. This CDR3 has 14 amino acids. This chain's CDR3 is CASRDRGLDGELFF. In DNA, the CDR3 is TGTGCCAGCAGAGACAGGGGGTTGGACGGGGAGCTGTTTTTT.

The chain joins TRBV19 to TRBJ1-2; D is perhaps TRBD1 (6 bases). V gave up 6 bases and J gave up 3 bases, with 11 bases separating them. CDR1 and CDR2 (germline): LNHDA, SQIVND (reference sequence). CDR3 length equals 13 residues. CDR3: CASRQGPDYGYTF. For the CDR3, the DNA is TGTGCCAGTAGACAGGGCCCCGACTATGGCTACACCTTC.